These T cell receptor beta chains were read from a single sample in a study of T-cell reconstitution after alpha-beta-depleted transplantation in children. A single record per CDR3 protein comes from TCRdb applying MiXCR to the PCR reads. The data contain under 140,000 distinct CDR3 sequences, 10% of them singletons. Sequenced here: PBMCs from the stem cell graft donor, sampled from the stem cell graft. All receptors derive from a human donor who donated a stem cell graft to a child with acute lymphoblastic leukemia. Each CDR3 is given with its conserved first and last residue. A D gene is named only where the DNA matches it firmly. Clone size is stated in some rows and not others, as once, few, many or a class when expanded.

j_call d_call cdr3_length clone_size v_call cdr3_nt cdr3_aa
TRBJ1-3 NA 16 many TRBV12-3/TRBV12-4 TGTGCCAGCAGTTTAAGTGGGGTCTACTCTGGAAACACCATATATTTT CASSLSGVYSGNTIYF
TRBJ2-2 TRBD1 16 many TRBV3-1 TGTGCCAGCAGCCACAGAACAGGGGAGAACACCGGGGAGCTGTTTTTT CASSHRTGENTGELFF
TRBJ1-5 TRBD1 15 NA TRBV7-8 TGTGCCAGCAGCTCCGGGACAGGGTGGGATCAGCCCCAGCATTTT CASSSGTGWDQPQHF
TRBJ2-3 TRBD2 13 many TRBV29-1 TGCAGCCCTAGACTAGCGGCCACAGATACGCAGTATTTT CSPRLAATDTQYF
TRBJ1-2 NA 11 many TRBV20-1 TGCAGTGCTAGAGTCGCCTATGGCTACACCTTC CSARVAYGYTF
TRBJ2-3 NA 15 many TRBV18 TGTGCCAGTTTTATGAGGACAGAAGACACAGATACGCAGTATTTT CASFMRTEDTDTQYF
TRBJ1-6 NA 16 many TRBV7-8 TGTGCCAGCAGCTCTAGTCCCAGGGCAGCGGGTTCACCCCTCCACTTT CASSSSPRAAGSPLHF
TRBJ1-3 TRBD1 18 many TRBV7-9 TGTGCCAGCAGCTCTACATCGGACAGGGGTTGGTCTGGAAACACCATATATTTT CASSSTSDRGWSGNTIYF
TRBJ1-5 NA 13 many TRBV19 TGTGCCAGTAGCCAGGGGTATTTTCAGCCCCAGCATTTT CASSQGYFQPQHF
TRBJ2-3 TRBD1 13 many TRBV29-1 TGCAGCGTGACAGGGATTGGCACAGATACGCAGTATTTT CSVTGIGTDTQYF
TRBJ1-6 NA 15 many TRBV20-1 TGCAGTGCTCCCTTCGGACAAGCACATAATTCACCCCTCCACTTT CSAPFGQAHNSPLHF
TRBJ2-1 NA 13 many TRBV5-1 TGCGCCAGCAGCTTGAGGGGGGTTGATGAGCAGTTCTTC CASSLRGVDEQFF
TRBJ2-7 TRBD2 18 many TRBV5-1 TGCGCCAGCAGCAGCGGGACTAGCGGGGGGGAAATATCCTACGAGCAGTACTTC CASSSGTSGGEISYEQYF
TRBJ1-5 TRBD1 15 many TRBV19 TGTGCCAGTAGTAGAACGGACAGGGGGCATCAGCCCCAGCATTTT CASSRTDRGHQPQHF
TRBJ2-3 NA 12 many TRBV5-1 TGCGCCAGCAGCTCCAGGCCAGATACGCAGTATTTT CASSSRPDTQYF
TRBJ2-5 TRBD1 18 many TRBV6-5 TGTGCCAGCAGTTATTCACCGTGGACAGGGGGAAAGGGGGAGACCCAGTACTTC CASSYSPWTGGKGETQYF
TRBJ2-2 TRBD1 17 NA TRBV18 TGTGCCAGCTCATCTCGACAGGGGGCGGTGAACACCGGGGAGCTGTTTTTT CASSSRQGAVNTGELFF
TRBJ2-5 NA 11 many TRBV5-1 TGCGCCAGCAGCATAGAAGAGACCCAGTACTTC CASSIEETQYF
TRBJ2-1 NA 15 many TRBV12-3/TRBV12-4 TGTGCCAGCAGTCTCGGACAGAGCTCCTACAATGAGCAGTTCTTC CASSLGQSSYNEQFF
TRBJ2-1 NA 12 many TRBV6-5 TGTGCCACAGGGTTATCATTGAATGAGCAGTTCTTC CATGLSLNEQFF
TRBJ2-5 NA 14 many TRBV21-1 TGTGCCAGCAGCATACAGGGCGACCAGGAGACCCAGTACTTC CASSIQGDQETQYF
TRBJ2-5 NA 13 many TRBV9 TGTGCCAGCAGCGGGGCATTCCAAGAGACCCAGTACTTC CASSGAFQETQYF
TRBJ1-4 NA 16 many TRBV6-5 TGTGCCAGCAGTTACTCTGTACAGACTCCTAATGAAAAACTGTTTTTT CASSYSVQTPNEKLFF
TRBJ2-1 TRBD2 15 many TRBV7-6 TGTGCCAGCAGCTTGGACGCTAGCGGGAGAACTGAGCAGTTCTTC CASSLDASGRTEQFF
TRBJ1-4 NA 17 few TRBV12-3/TRBV12-4 TGTGCCAGCAGTTTAGGTGCCCTCGGGGGTTATAATGAAAAACTGTTTTTT CASSLGALGGYNEKLFF
TRBJ1-1 NA 13 many TRBV29-1 TGCAGCGTTGGCCGGGACGAGGGAACTGAAGCTTTCTTT CSVGRDEGTEAFF
TRBJ2-2 TRBD1 14 many TRBV7-7 TGTGCTAGCACGGGACAGGGGGCAACCGGGGAGCTGTTTTTT CASTGQGATGELFF
TRBJ2-5 NA 13 many TRBV5-1 TGCGCCAGCAGCTACGGGAGCCAAGAGACCCAGTACTTC CASSYGSQETQYF
TRBJ1-1 TRBD1 13 many TRBV30 TGTGCCTGGAGTGTACAGGGGGCGACTGAAGCTTTCTTT CAWSVQGATEAFF
TRBJ1-6 TRBD1 16 many TRBV5-1 TGCGCCAGCAGCTTGGAAGGGACAGCAACAAATTCACCCCTCCACTTT CASSLEGTATNSPLHF
TRBJ2-7 NA 13 many TRBV9 TGTGCCAGCAGCGTAGTTTCCCAGGGGGAGCAGTACTTC CASSVVSQGEQYF
TRBJ1-5 NA 14 NA TRBV20-1 TGCAGTGCTGGCCACCAAAAGGGAGATCAGCCCCAGCATTTT CSAGHQKGDQPQHF
TRBJ2-1 NA 16 many TRBV18 TGTGCCAGCTCACCCGACAGGCCCTTCGTGTCGGCTGAGCAGTTCTTC CASSPDRPFVSAEQFF
TRBJ2-5 NA 15 many TRBV12-3/TRBV12-4 TGTGCCAGCAGACGCGGGGAACTGGGACAAGAGACCCAGTACTTC CASRRGELGQETQYF
TRBJ2-1 NA 13 many TRBV7-2 TGTGCCAGCAGCCAAGGACCTAACAATGAGCAGTTCTTC CASSQGPNNEQFF
TRBJ2-7 NA 14 NA TRBV11-2 TGTGCCAGCAGCTTAATCAGAAGAGGCTACGAGCAGTACTTC CASSLIRRGYEQYF
TRBJ2-7 TRBD2 15 NA TRBV5-4 TGTGCCAGCAGCTTGGGACTAGCGGGCTCCTACGAGCAGTACTTC CASSLGLAGSYEQYF
TRBJ2-1 NA 13 many TRBV7-9 TGTGCCAGCAGCACGCCAAACGAGCATGAGCAGTTCTTC CASSTPNEHEQFF
TRBJ1-1 TRBD1 14 many TRBV27 TGTGCCAGCAGTCCCGGACAGGCGCGGACTGAAGCTTTCTTT CASSPGQARTEAFF
TRBJ2-7 NA 15 many TRBV15 TGTGCCACCAGCAGAGATCTACGAAGTGCCTACGAGCAGTACTTC CATSRDLRSAYEQYF
TRBJ2-2 NA 14 many TRBV6-2/TRBV6-3 TGTGCCAGCAGTTACGAGGCCGAGTCCGGGGAGCTGTTTTTT CASSYEAESGELFF
TRBJ2-3 NA 15 many TRBV5-1 TGCGCCAGCAGCGACCCTTTTGGTAGCACAGATACGCAGTATTTT CASSDPFGSTDTQYF
TRBJ1-1 NA 11 many TRBV6-5 TGTGCCAGCGGCAGGAGGGCCGGAGCTTTCTTT CASGRRAGAFF
TRBJ2-3 NA 15 many TRBV20-1 TGCAGTGCTAGACCTCTCTGGGGGGTTTTAGATACGCAGTATTTT CSARPLWGVLDTQYF
TRBJ2-1 NA 13 many TRBV11-2 TGTGCCAGCAGCAGGGGTATCTACAATGAGCAGTTCTTC CASSRGIYNEQFF
TRBJ2-1 TRBD2 16 many TRBV11-2 TGTGCCAGCAGCTTTTCCCTAGCGGGGGTAGTCAATGAGCAGTTCTTC CASSFSLAGVVNEQFF
TRBJ1-2 NA 15 many TRBV29-1 TGCAGCGTTGATTTGAAGACAGTATTCCACTATGGCTACACCTTC CSVDLKTVFHYGYTF
TRBJ1-6 TRBD1 17 many TRBV7-9 TGTGCCAGCAGCTCCCACGAGGAGACAGGGAGCAGTTCACCCCTCCACTTT CASSSHEETGSSSPLHF
TRBJ2-2 TRBD1 17 many TRBV29-1 TGCAGCGTTGAAGGATTTACGGGACAGGAAAACACCGGGGAGCTGTTTTTT CSVEGFTGQENTGELFF
TRBJ2-7 NA 13 many TRBV3-1 TGTGCCAGCAGCCAACGGCACCCCTACGAGCAGTACTTC CASSQRHPYEQYF
TRBJ2-1 NA 15 many TRBV20-1 TGCAGTGCTAGAGATGACCAGGGAGGTCTCAATGAGCAGTTCTTC CSARDDQGGLNEQFF
TRBJ1-1 NA 13 many TRBV6-1 TGTGCCAGCAGTGAGGACGGATCTATTGAAGCTTTCTTT CASSEDGSIEAFF
TRBJ1-3 NA 14 many TRBV29-1 TGCAGCGTCGTTACAGGGAACTCTGGAAACACCATATATTTT CSVVTGNSGNTIYF